This T cell receptor (beta chain) was sequenced in a study of breast tumors, draining lymph nodes, adjacent tissues. General study results and limits: Tumor repertoires ranked between lymph nodes and nontumor tissue in diversity, with V and J gene preferences. The data were judged consistent with most tumor T cells coming from lymph node and expanding in tumor.

Germline CDR1 MNHNY, CDR2 SVGAGI (reference sequence). V lost 0 bases and J 6 bases, leaving 11 bases between the germline ends. This CDR3 contains 14 residues. As concerns this clonotype: Its antigen is undetermined.

TCRdb reprocessed the multiplex PCR reads via MiXCR and lists one record per CDR3 protein. Here the sample spans under 20,000 distinct CDR3 sequences, about 64% being singletons. The source is a female donor with breast cancer. Some clones in this sample may be carry-over from other donors' samples. J is TRBJ2-5 and V is TRBV6-6, with D maybe TRBD1 (6 bases). Sequencing input: tumor-adjacent breast tissue. The chain's CDR3 is CASSYSSGAQTQYF. DNA of the CDR3: TGTGCCAGCAGTTACTCGTCAGGGGCCCAGACCCAGTACTTC.